This T cell receptor (beta chain) comes out of a study of blood T cell repertoires in COVID-19. For the study at large: Sample material is recorded as cDNA or gDNA derived from T cells, B-cell-depleted T cells, or PBMCs.

In terms of age and location, participants ranged from about 18 to 95 years and lived in about two dozen US areas. Libraries were prepared by immunoSEQ multiplex PCR; TCRdb keeps only in-frame clonotypes and omits some of them. Of 200,000 to 250,000 clones listed, about 80% are singletons. The sample taken for sequencing was PBMCs or T cells enriched from blood (not recorded which). The sequence came from a man aged 35 to 55 who had recovered from COVID-19.

CDR3: CASSSTAGQSTNEKLFF. CDR3 DNA: TGTGCCAGCAGTTCCACGGCGGGTCAGTCGACTAATGAAAAACTGTTTTTT. The rearrangement links TRBV28 to TRBJ1-4; D call uncertain. The germline V and J ends were trimmed by 4 bases and 2 bases, with 17 bases remaining between them. This CDR3 comprises 17 residues. CDR1 is MDHEN, CDR2 SYDVKM, per germline.